This T cell receptor beta chain was retrieved from a study of blood T cells in healthy people across ages. Using a J-beta primer mix together with a sample-barcoded 5' primer, a second PCR was run for roughly 6 to 12 cycles. Each CDR3 protein gets one entry after TCRdb re-called the 5' RACE reads with MiXCR. The sample shows approximately 830,000 distinct CDR3 sequences, 62% of them seen only once. A few counts support this clonotype. The CDR3 covers 14 residues. Unmatched junction bases numbered 5, after V lost 5 bases and J lost 4 bases. V is TRBV12-3 or TRBV12-4 and J is TRBJ2-7, with 10 bases fitting TRBD2. The TCR sequence derives from a man aged 25-40 years in good health. The specimen was blood. The CDR3 coding sequence is TGTGCCAGCAGTGAGCGGGGGGGCTCATACGAGCAGTACTTC. Protein product: CASSERGGSYEQYF.